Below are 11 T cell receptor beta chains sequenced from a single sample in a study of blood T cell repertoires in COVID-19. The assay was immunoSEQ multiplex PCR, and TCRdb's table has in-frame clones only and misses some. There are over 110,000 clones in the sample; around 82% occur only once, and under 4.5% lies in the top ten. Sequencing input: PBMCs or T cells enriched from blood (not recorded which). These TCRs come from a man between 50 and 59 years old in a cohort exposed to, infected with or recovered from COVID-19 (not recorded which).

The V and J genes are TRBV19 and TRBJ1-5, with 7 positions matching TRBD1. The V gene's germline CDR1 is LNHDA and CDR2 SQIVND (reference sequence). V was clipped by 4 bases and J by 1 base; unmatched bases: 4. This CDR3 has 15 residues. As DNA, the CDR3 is TGTGCCAGTAGTAAGCAGGGACAGAGCAATCAGCCCCAGCATTTT. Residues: CASSKQGQSNQPQHF. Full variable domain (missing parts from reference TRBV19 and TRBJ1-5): DGGITQSPKYLFRKEGQNVTLSCEQNLNHDAMYWYRQDPGQGLRLIYYSQIVNDFQKGDIAEGYSVSREKKESFPLTVTSAQKNPTAFYLCASSKQGQSNQPQHFGDGTRLSIL.

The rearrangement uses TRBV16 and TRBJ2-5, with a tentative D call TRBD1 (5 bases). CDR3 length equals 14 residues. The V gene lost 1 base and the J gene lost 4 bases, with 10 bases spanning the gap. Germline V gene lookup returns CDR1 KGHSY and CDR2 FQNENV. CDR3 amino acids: CASSQFQGGETQYF. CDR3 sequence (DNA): TGTGCCAGCAGCCAATTCCAGGGCGGAGAGACCCAGTACTTC.

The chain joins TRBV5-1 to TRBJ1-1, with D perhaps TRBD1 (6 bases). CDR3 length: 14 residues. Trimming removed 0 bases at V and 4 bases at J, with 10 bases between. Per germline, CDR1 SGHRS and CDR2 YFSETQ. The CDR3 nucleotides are TGCGCCAGCAGCTTGGAACAGGGCATCACTGAAGCTTTCTTT. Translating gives CASSLEQGITEAFF.

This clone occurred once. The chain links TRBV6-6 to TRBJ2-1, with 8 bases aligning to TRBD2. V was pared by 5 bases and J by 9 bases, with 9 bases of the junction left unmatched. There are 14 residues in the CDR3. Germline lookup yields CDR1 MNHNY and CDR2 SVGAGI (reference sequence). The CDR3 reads CASSKGLDFGEQFF. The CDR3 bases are TGTGCCAGCAGTAAGGGACTAGACTTCGGTGAGCAGTTCTTC.

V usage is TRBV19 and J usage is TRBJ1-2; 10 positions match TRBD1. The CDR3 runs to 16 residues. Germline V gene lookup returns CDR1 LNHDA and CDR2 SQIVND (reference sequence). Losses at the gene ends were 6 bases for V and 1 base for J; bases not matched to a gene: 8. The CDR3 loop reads CASRRDRGPINYGYTF. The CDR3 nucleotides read TGTGCCAGTAGGCGGGACAGGGGCCCGATTAACTATGGCTACACCTTC.

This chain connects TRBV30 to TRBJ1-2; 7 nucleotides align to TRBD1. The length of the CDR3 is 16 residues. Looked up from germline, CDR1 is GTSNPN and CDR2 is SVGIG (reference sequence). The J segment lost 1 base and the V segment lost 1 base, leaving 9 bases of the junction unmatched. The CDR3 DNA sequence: TGTGCCTGGAGTGCTTTTTGGCAGGGGGTTAACTATGGCTACACCTTC. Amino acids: CAWSAFWQGVNYGYTF.

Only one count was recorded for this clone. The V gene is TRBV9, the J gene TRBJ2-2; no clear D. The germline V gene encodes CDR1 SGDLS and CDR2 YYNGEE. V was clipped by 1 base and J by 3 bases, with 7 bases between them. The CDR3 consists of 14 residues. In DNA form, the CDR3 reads TGTGCCAGCAGCGTATCTATTGACACCGGGGAGCTGTTTTTT. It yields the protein CASSVSIDTGELFF.

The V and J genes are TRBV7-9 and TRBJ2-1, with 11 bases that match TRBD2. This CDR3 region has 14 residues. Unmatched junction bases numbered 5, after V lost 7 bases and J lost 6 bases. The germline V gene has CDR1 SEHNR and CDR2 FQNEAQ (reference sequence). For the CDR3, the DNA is TGTGCCAGCATAGCGGGAGGGGGTTCCAATGAGCAGTTCTTC. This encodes CASIAGGGSNEQFF.

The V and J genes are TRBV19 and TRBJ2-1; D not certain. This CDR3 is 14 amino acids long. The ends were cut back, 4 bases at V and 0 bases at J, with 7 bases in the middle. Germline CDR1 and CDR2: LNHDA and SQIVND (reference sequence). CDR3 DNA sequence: TGTGCCAGTAGTAGAGAGAGCTCCTACAATGAGCAGTTCTTC. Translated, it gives CASSRESSYNEQFF. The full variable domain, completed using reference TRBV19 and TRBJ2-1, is DGGITQSPKYLFRKEGQNVTLSCEQNLNHDAMYWYRQDPGQGLRLIYYSQIVNDFQKGDIAEGYSVSREKKESFPLTVTSAQKNPTAFYLCASSRESSYNEQFFGPGTRLTVL.

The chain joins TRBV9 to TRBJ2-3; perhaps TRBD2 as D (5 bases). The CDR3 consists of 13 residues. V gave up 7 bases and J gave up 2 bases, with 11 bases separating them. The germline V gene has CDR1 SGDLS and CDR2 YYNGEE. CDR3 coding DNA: TGTGCCAGCTGCGCTAGCTCCACAGATACGCAGTATTTT. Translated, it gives CASCASSTDTQYF.

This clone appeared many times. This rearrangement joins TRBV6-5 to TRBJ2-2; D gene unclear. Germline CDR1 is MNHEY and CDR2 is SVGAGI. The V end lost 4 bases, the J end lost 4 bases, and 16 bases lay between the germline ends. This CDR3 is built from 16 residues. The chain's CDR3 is CASSSNYQYSTGELFF. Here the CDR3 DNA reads TGTGCCAGCAGTTCCAATTATCAATACAGCACCGGGGAGCTGTTTTTT.